This TCR beta chain was sequenced for a study of T cell repertoires in cytomegalovirus infection. Overall study: TCR beta signatures that were public indicated CMV infection and matching HLA type.

Study-wide findings and caveats: Carriers of CMV plus the relevant HLA were identified by cumulative public TCR beta family frequency.

Germline lookup yields CDR1 SGHTA and CDR2 FQGNSA. There are 16 residues in the CDR3. V was cut by 3 bases and J by 3 bases, with 12 bases left in between. MiXCR was run by TCRdb on the reads, yielding one entry per CDR3 protein. The table shows approximately 350,000 distinct CDR3 sequences, with approximately 30% occurring only once. Of note for this clonotype: Its antigen is not identified. The CDR3 end shows no conserved phenylalanine or tryptophan, and so a read error is likely.

The TCR comes from a human donor in good health (CMV status not recorded). Some clones in this sample may be carry-over from other donors' samples. J is TRBJ1-6 and V is TRBV7-2, with unresolved D. Sample: cultured PBMCs, taken from culture after CMV antigen stimulation. The chain's CDR3 is CASSFQKANYNSPLHL. CDR3 nucleotides: TGTGCCAGCAGCTTCCAGAAGGCCAACTATAATTCACCCCTCCACCTT.